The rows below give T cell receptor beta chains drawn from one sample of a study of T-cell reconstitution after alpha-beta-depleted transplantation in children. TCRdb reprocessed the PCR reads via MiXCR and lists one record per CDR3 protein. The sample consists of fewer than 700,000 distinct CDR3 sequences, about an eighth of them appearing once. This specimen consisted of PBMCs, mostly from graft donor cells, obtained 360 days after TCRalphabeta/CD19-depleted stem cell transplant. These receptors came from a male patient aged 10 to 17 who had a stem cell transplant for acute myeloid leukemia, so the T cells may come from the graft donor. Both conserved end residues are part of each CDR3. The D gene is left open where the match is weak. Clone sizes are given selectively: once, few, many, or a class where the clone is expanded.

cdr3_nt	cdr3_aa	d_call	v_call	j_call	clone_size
TGTGCCAGCAGTTCCCGCTGGGATGAGCAGTTCTTC	CASSSRWDEQFF	-	TRBV28	TRBJ2-1	-
TGCAGTGCTCTAAGAGGGAATGAGCAGTTCTTC	CSALRGNEQFF	-	TRBV20-1	TRBJ2-1	many
TGCAGTGTTCAGATCGGGGCCCTGAGCACAGATACGCAGTATTTT	CSVQIGALSTDTQYF	-	TRBV20-1	TRBJ2-3	few
TGTGCCAGCAGCCCCGCCGGGGTAGATGGCTACACCTTC	CASSPAGVDGYTF	-	TRBV7-9	TRBJ1-2	-
TGTGCCAGCAGCTGGGGAGCGGCGGGGGGGACCAATGAGCAGTTCTTC	CASSWGAAGGTNEQFF	TRBD2	TRBV6-2/TRBV6-3	TRBJ2-1	many
TGTGCCAGCAGTTCGCCCGAAAGCGGGGACCCCTACGAGCAGTACTTC	CASSSPESGDPYEQYF	TRBD2	TRBV12-3/TRBV12-4	TRBJ2-7	-
TGCGCCAGCAGCTTTCGGCGGGAGAGCTACAATGAGCAGTTCTTC	CASSFRRESYNEQFF	TRBD2	TRBV5-1	TRBJ2-1	many
TGCAGCGCCGAGCGACTTCTACAGTTCTTC	CSAERLLQFF	-	TRBV29-1	TRBJ2-1	-
TGTGCCAGCAGCTTAGATGGCGGGTTGGACGAGCAGTACTTC	CASSLDGGLDEQYF	-	TRBV7-2	TRBJ2-7	-
TGTGCCACCAGCATTTGGGAGTTCAGGGAGTCAGATACGCAGTATTTT	CATSIWEFRESDTQYF	-	TRBV15	TRBJ2-3	-
TGTGCCAGCAGTCCAAACGTGGTTTCCTACGAGCAGTACTTC	CASSPNVVSYEQYF	-	TRBV12-3/TRBV12-4	TRBJ2-7	-
TGCAGTGCTAGGACGGGCTACGGGAAAGCTTTCTTT	CSARTGYGKAFF	-	TRBV20-1	TRBJ1-1	few
TGCAGCGTTTCGCCGGGACTCTACGAGCAGTACTTC	CSVSPGLYEQYF	-	TRBV29-1	TRBJ2-7	-
TGTGCCACCAGTGATTTGGGGACAAGGTCTGGCAATGAGCAGTTCTTC	CATSDLGTRSGNEQFF	-	TRBV24-1	TRBJ2-1	-
TGTGCCAGCAGTCACGGGGGATTTGAAGAGACCCAGTACTTC	CASSHGGFEETQYF	-	TRBV6-5	TRBJ2-5	few
TGCGCCAGCAGCCAAGTGGAGGGACTAGCCGACTATCGGGGTGAGCAGTATTTT	CASSQVEGLADYRGEQYF	TRBD2	TRBV4-3	TRBJ2-3	many
TGCAGTGCTAGAGAGCAAGGGCCGGGACTAGGCTACGAGCAGTACTTC	CSAREQGPGLGYEQYF	TRBD2	TRBV20-1	TRBJ2-7	few
TGCAGCGTTGACCTCAGGGCGGGAGTGGATACGCAGTATTTT	CSVDLRAGVDTQYF	TRBD2	TRBV29-1	TRBJ2-3	few
TGTGCCAGCTCACCACCCCAACACACCGGGGAGCTGTTTTTT	CASSPPQHTGELFF	-	TRBV18	TRBJ2-2	many
TGTGCCAGCAGCCCCACTGCGGCGAACACCGGGGAGCTGTTTTTT	CASSPTAANTGELFF	-	TRBV7-3	TRBJ2-2	few
TGTGCCAGCAGCGCCGGGACAGGGGGATATGGGGCCAACGTCCTGACTTTC	CASSAGTGGYGANVLTF	TRBD1	TRBV7-9	TRBJ2-6	few
TGCGCCAGCAGTGAGTTGGACGGGGGAGGACGCACCGGGGAGCTGTTTTTT	CASSELDGGGRTGELFF	-	TRBV10-2	TRBJ2-2	-
TGTGCCAGCACCCCGGGGAGGACTAGCGGGAGGGTGGAGACCCAGTACTTC	CASTPGRTSGRVETQYF	TRBD2	TRBV12-3/TRBV12-4	TRBJ2-5	few
TGTGCCAGCAGCTGCGTTATGAAGGGAGAAGACAATGAGCAGTTCTTC	CASSCVMKGEDNEQFF	-	TRBV5-6	TRBJ2-1	many
TGTGCCAGCAGCCAAGATAGGATTGGAGAGCAGTTCTTC	CASSQDRIGEQFF	-	TRBV14	TRBJ2-1	many